This TCR beta chain comes out of a study of blood T cell repertoires in COVID-19. In the authors' methods: Reference gene primer amplification gave nucleated cell count estimates. TCRdb keeps only in-frame clones here, not all; method: immunoSEQ multiplex PCR. V and J calls and clone size follow that table, whereas D and trimming were derived from the DNA. In the table there are a few hundred thousand clones, 88% of which are singletons. Living in 24 US areas, the participants were between about 18 and 95 years of age. A COVID-19 case had been met by exposed participants during the 2 weeks before study entry. V was trimmed by 3 bases and J by 3 bases, leaving 10 bases between them. CDR1 and CDR2 (germline): SGHAT, FQDESV (reference sequence). CDR3 length: 14 residues.

V and J are TRBV11-1 and TRBJ2-3; no firm D call. The TCR comes from a woman aged 40 to 55 who had been exposed to COVID-19. Sequencing was done on a sample of PBMCs or T cells enriched from blood (not recorded which). The CDR3 here is CASSFVTGTDTQYF. The CDR3 nucleotides are TGTGCCAGCAGCTTCGTAACCGGGACAGATACGCAGTATTTT.